Listed below are T cell receptor beta chains from one sample, sequenced in a study of T cell repertoires in cytomegalovirus infection. A single record per CDR3 protein comes from TCRdb applying MiXCR to the reads. The repertoire holds approximately 500,000 distinct CDR3 sequences, 11% seen once, with about 9.4% in the top ten. The sample comprised PBMCs. The receptors shown here come from a human donor in good health (CMV status not recorded). Some clones in this sample may be carry-over from other donors' samples. CDR3s include the opening cysteine and the closing phenylalanine or tryptophan. D genes are given only for firm matches. For some rows the clone size is stated as once, few or many, or as a class when expanded; others skip it.

d_gene: TRBD2
abundance: few
j_gene: TRBJ2-2
v_gene: TRBV18
CDR3aa: CASSRRTSGSTGELFF
CDR3nt: TGTGCCAGCTCACGGCGGACTAGCGGGAGTACCGGGGAGCTGTTTTTT

d_gene: .
abundance: once
j_gene: TRBJ1-5
v_gene: TRBV20-1
CDR3aa: CSARVYQGSQPQHF
CDR3nt: TGCAGTGCTAGAGTCTATCAGGGATCTCAGCCCCAGCATTTT

d_gene: TRBD1
abundance: .
j_gene: TRBJ1-1
v_gene: TRBV5-1
CDR3aa: CASSLDSTGQGARGGTEAFF
CDR3nt: TGCGCCAGCAGCTTGGACTCCACCGGACAGGGGGCAAGAGGAGGCACTGAAGCTTTCTTT

d_gene: .
abundance: .
j_gene: TRBJ1-2
v_gene: TRBV13
CDR3aa: CASSLGRGNSNYGYTF
CDR3nt: TGTGCCAGCAGCTTAGGACGCGGGAATTCTAACTATGGCTACACCTTC

d_gene: TRBD1
abundance: .
j_gene: TRBJ1-2
v_gene: TRBV7-6
CDR3aa: CASSWDRGRGYTF
CDR3nt: TGTGCCAGCAGCTGGGACAGGGGGCGGGGCTACACCTTC

d_gene: .
abundance: .
j_gene: TRBJ1-4
v_gene: TRBV4-2
CDR3aa: CASSQGGRDNEKLFF
CDR3nt: TGTGCCAGCAGCCAAGGTGGCAGAGATAATGAAAAACTGTTTTTT

d_gene: .
abundance: .
j_gene: TRBJ1-1
v_gene: TRBV28
CDR3aa: CASSFGTAEAFF
CDR3nt: TGTGCCAGCAGTTTCGGGACGGCTGAAGCTTTCTTT

d_gene: .
abundance: .
j_gene: TRBJ1-1
v_gene: TRBV14
CDR3aa: CASSQDPRAEAFF
CDR3nt: TGTGCCAGCAGCCAAGACCCAAGGGCTGAAGCTTTCTTT

d_gene: .
abundance: many
j_gene: TRBJ2-2
v_gene: TRBV5-4
CDR3aa: CASSHDIRGGTGELFF
CDR3nt: TGTGCCAGCAGTCATGATATCAGGGGAGGAACCGGGGAGCTGTTTTTT

d_gene: TRBD1
abundance: .
j_gene: TRBJ1-4
v_gene: TRBV28
CDR3aa: CASSLRQGIHEKLFF
CDR3nt: TGTGCCAGCAGTTTACGACAGGGGATACATGAAAAACTGTTTTTT

d_gene: .
abundance: few
j_gene: TRBJ2-3
v_gene: TRBV5-4
CDR3aa: CASSSRGAVDTDTQYF
CDR3nt: TGTGCCAGCAGCTCGCGGGGAGCGGTTGACACAGATACGCAGTATTTT

d_gene: .
abundance: few
j_gene: TRBJ1-1
v_gene: TRBV27
CDR3aa: CASSPGTVFEAFF
CDR3nt: TGTGCCAGCAGTCCCGGGACGGTATTTGAAGCTTTCTTT

d_gene: .
abundance: .
j_gene: TRBJ1-1
v_gene: TRBV7-9
CDR3aa: CASNDEGANTEAFF
CDR3nt: TGTGCCAGCAATGACGAGGGAGCGAACACTGAAGCTTTCTTT

d_gene: TRBD2
abundance: many
j_gene: TRBJ2-6
v_gene: TRBV6-2/TRBV6-3
CDR3aa: CASSLLAVRGANVLTF
CDR3nt: TGTGCCAGCAGTTTACTAGCGGTGCGAGGGGCCAACGTCCTGACTTTC

d_gene: TRBD1
abundance: few
j_gene: TRBJ1-2
v_gene: TRBV18
CDR3aa: CASSPLGQGRTVGDYGYTF
CDR3nt: TGTGCCAGCTCACCTTTGGGACAGGGCCGCACAGTTGGCGACTATGGCTACACCTTC

d_gene: TRBD2
abundance: .
j_gene: TRBJ2-1
v_gene: TRBV18
CDR3aa: CASSGGSLDEQFF
CDR3nt: TGTGCCAGCTCAGGCGGGAGCCTAGATGAGCAGTTCTTC

d_gene: .
abundance: many
j_gene: TRBJ2-1
v_gene: TRBV5-5
CDR3aa: CASSLGAGNNNEQFF
CDR3nt: TGTGCCAGCAGCTTGGGAGCGGGCAATAACAATGAGCAGTTCTTC

d_gene: .
abundance: many
j_gene: TRBJ2-2
v_gene: TRBV11-3
CDR3aa: CASSLGIGETGELFF
CDR3nt: TGTGCCAGCAGCTTAGGCATAGGGGAAACCGGGGAGCTGTTTTTT

d_gene: TRBD2
abundance: .
j_gene: TRBJ2-1
v_gene: TRBV12-3/TRBV12-4
CDR3aa: CASSPSSVSGGDPGPFF
CDR3nt: TGTGCCAGCAGTCCGTCCTCGGTAAGCGGGGGCGATCCTGGTCCGTTCTTC

d_gene: TRBD1
abundance: .
j_gene: TRBJ1-2
v_gene: TRBV14
CDR3aa: CASSLRTGDIYGYTF
CDR3nt: TGTGCCAGCAGCCTCAGGACAGGGGACATATATGGCTACACCTTC

d_gene: .
abundance: many
j_gene: TRBJ1-6
v_gene: TRBV11-2
CDR3aa: CASSKGDSPLHF
CDR3nt: TGTGCCAGCAGCAAGGGGGATTCACCCCTCCACTTT

d_gene: .
abundance: many
j_gene: TRBJ2-7
v_gene: TRBV11-3
CDR3aa: CASSLGNSNSYEQYF
CDR3nt: TGTGCCAGCAGCTTAGGAAACTCCAACTCCTACGAGCAGTACTTC

d_gene: .
abundance: .
j_gene: TRBJ1-6
v_gene: TRBV10-3
CDR3aa: CATRQYNSPLHF
CDR3nt: TGTGCCACTCGACAGTATAATTCACCCCTCCACTTT

d_gene: .
abundance: many
j_gene: TRBJ1-1
v_gene: TRBV19
CDR3aa: CASSNRVGVNTEAFF
CDR3nt: TGTGCCAGTAGTAACAGGGTAGGGGTGAACACTGAAGCTTTCTTT